Listed below are T cell receptor beta chains from one sample, sequenced in a study of blood T cells in healthy people across ages. MiXCR, run by TCRdb on the 5' RACE reads, gives a single entry per CDR3 protein. The data contain hundreds of thousands of distinct CDR3 sequences, 36% of them seen just once; the ten biggest clones take up 10% to 15%. Sequenced sample: blood. Receptor source: a man between 18 and 35 years old in good health. The CDR3 runs from the conserved cysteine through the conserved F or W. D genes are given only for firm matches. The listing skips clone size in some rows; elsewhere it reads once, few, many or a size class.

V: TRBV4-1
J: TRBJ1-1
D: NA
size: few
DNA: TGCGCCAGCAGCCAACGACAGGCCGGTGAAGCTTTCTTT
CDR3: CASSQRQAGEAFF

V: TRBV7-2
J: TRBJ2-3
D: TRBD1
size: few
DNA: TGTGCCAGCAGCTTTTTAGGACAGGAGTTATACACAGATACGCAGTATTTT
CDR3: CASSFLGQELYTDTQYF

V: TRBV11-2
J: TRBJ2-5
D: NA
size: NA
DNA: TGTGCCAGCAGCTTAGAGGGGGGAGCGCAGGGCCAAGAGACCCAGTACTTC
CDR3: CASSLEGGAQGQETQYF

V: TRBV6-5
J: TRBJ2-1
D: NA
size: NA
DNA: TGTGCCAGCAGTTACTATACAGGGTTAGGGTCCTACAATGAGCGGTTCTTC
CDR3: CASSYYTGLGSYNERFF

V: TRBV20-1
J: TRBJ2-3
D: TRBD1
size: NA
DNA: TGCAGTGTCCTTACCCTCGGACAGGGCACAGATACGCGGTATTTT
CDR3: CSVLTLGQGTDTRYF

V: TRBV29-1
J: TRBJ1-3
D: NA
size: NA
DNA: TGCAGCGTTGAGATTTACACCTGGAGCTCTGGAAACACCATATATTTT
CDR3: CSVEIYTWSSGNTIYF

V: TRBV7-9
J: TRBJ2-7
D: NA
size: many
DNA: TGTGCCAGCAGCTTAGCCGCCCCTGCCCACGAGCAGTACTTC
CDR3: CASSLAAPAHEQYF

V: TRBV12-3/TRBV12-4
J: TRBJ2-5
D: NA
size: few
DNA: TGTGCCAGCAGCCTACTCCTCAACAATGAGCAGTACTTC
CDR3: CASSLLLNNEQYF

V: TRBV28
J: TRBJ1-2
D: NA
size: once
DNA: TGTGCCAGCAGTTCCGGACAGCCGAATAACTATGGCTACACCTTC
CDR3: CASSSGQPNNYGYTF

V: TRBV29-1
J: TRBJ2-1
D: NA
size: NA
DNA: TGCAGCTTTAGGACGGGAAGCTCCTACAATGAGCAGTTCTTC
CDR3: CSFRTGSSYNEQFF

V: TRBV7-3
J: TRBJ2-5
D: TRBD2
size: NA
DNA: TGTGCCAGCAGCTTATCTGCTAGCGGTTACAATGAGCAGTACTTC
CDR3: CASSLSASGYNEQYF

V: TRBV4-1
J: TRBJ1-5
D: TRBD1
size: NA
DNA: TGCGCCAGCAGCCAAGTCGGGACAGGGGGAGCCCAGCATTTT
CDR3: CASSQVGTGGAQHF

V: TRBV4-2
J: TRBJ1-2
D: NA
size: NA
DNA: TGTGCCAGCAGCCAAGCGGTCGGCACAGGTGAAAACTATGGCTACACCTTC
CDR3: CASSQAVGTGENYGYTF

V: TRBV29-1
J: TRBJ1-4
D: NA
size: few
DNA: TGCAGCGTTGAAGATCATAGGGGAGGTGAAAAACTGTTTTTT
CDR3: CSVEDHRGGEKLFF

V: TRBV30
J: TRBJ2-1
D: NA
size: few
DNA: TGTGCCTGGAGCCCCTCCTACAATGAGCAGTTCTTC
CDR3: CAWSPSYNEQFF

V: TRBV7-3
J: TRBJ2-3
D: NA
size: NA
DNA: TGTGCCAGCAGAGACTCCCCCACAGATACGCAGTATTTT
CDR3: CASRDSPTDTQYF

V: TRBV2
J: TRBJ1-5
D: TRBD1
size: NA
DNA: TGTGCCAGCAGTGGGTCGTGGGACAGGGACAATCAGCCCCAGCATTTT
CDR3: CASSGSWDRDNQPQHF

V: TRBV18
J: TRBJ2-5
D: TRBD1
size: NA
DNA: TGTGCCAGCTCCACCGGGACAGGCTCCCAAGAGACCCAGTACTTC
CDR3: CASSTGTGSQETQYF

V: TRBV5-1
J: TRBJ1-1
D: TRBD1
size: once
DNA: TGCGCCAGCAGCTGGGACAGCAGCGCAATGAACACTGAAGCTTTCTTT
CDR3: CASSWDSSAMNTEAFF

V: TRBV2
J: TRBJ2-3
D: NA
size: NA
DNA: TGTGCCAGCAGCGATATAGCTAGCACAGATACGCAGTATTTT
CDR3: CASSDIASTDTQYF

V: TRBV4-2
J: TRBJ2-1
D: NA
size: many
DNA: TGTGCCAGCAGCCAAGTTGCAGACTACAATGAGCAGTTCTTC
CDR3: CASSQVADYNEQFF

V: TRBV5-5
J: TRBJ2-2
D: TRBD1
size: few
DNA: TGTGCCAGCAGCTCAGGGGGCGCGGTAACCGGGGAGCTGTTTTTT
CDR3: CASSSGGAVTGELFF

V: TRBV7-3
J: TRBJ2-2
D: NA
size: NA
DNA: TGTGCCAGCAGCAACGGGGTCGGCACCGGGGAGCTGTTTTTT
CDR3: CASSNGVGTGELFF

V: TRBV7-8
J: TRBJ2-3
D: NA
size: many
DNA: TGTGCCAGCAGCAGTAGTCGGCTAGATACGCAGTATTTT
CDR3: CASSSSRLDTQYF

V: TRBV5-1
J: TRBJ1-1
D: TRBD1
size: NA
DNA: TGCGCCAGTACCCCGGGGGACAGTGAAGCTTTCTTT
CDR3: CASTPGDSEAFF

V: TRBV3-1
J: TRBJ2-3
D: TRBD2
size: few
DNA: TGTGCCAGCAGCCAAGTACCCTGGAGGACTAGCGGGGGAGGTACGCAGTATTTT
CDR3: CASSQVPWRTSGGGTQYF

V: TRBV5-1
J: TRBJ2-7
D: NA
size: NA
DNA: TGCGCCAGCAGCTTGTCTCCCGGGCCCTACTACGAGCAGTACTTC
CDR3: CASSLSPGPYYEQYF

V: TRBV20-1
J: TRBJ1-1
D: NA
size: NA
DNA: TGCAGTGCTAGAGATCCCAGAGGGATGAACACTGAAGCTTTCTTT
CDR3: CSARDPRGMNTEAFF

V: TRBV5-5
J: TRBJ2-1
D: NA
size: NA
DNA: TGTGCCAGCAGCTTGGATATATCCCCCAAATACAATGAGCAGTTCTTC
CDR3: CASSLDISPKYNEQFF

V: TRBV28
J: TRBJ1-5
D: NA
size: once
DNA: TGTGCCAGCCTCGTCCTTCAACGGCAGCCCCAGCATTTT
CDR3: CASLVLQRQPQHF

V: TRBV14
J: TRBJ1-6
D: NA
size: few
DNA: TGTGCCAGCAGCCAAGAATTGGCAGGGCAATCACCCCTCCACTTT
CDR3: CASSQELAGQSPLHF

V: TRBV12-3/TRBV12-4
J: TRBJ2-7
D: NA
size: NA
DNA: TGTGCCAGCAGTTTAGTTAACTCCTACAATGAGCAGTACTTC
CDR3: CASSLVNSYNEQYF

V: TRBV24-1
J: TRBJ1-1
D: TRBD1
size: NA
DNA: TGTGCCACCAGTGATTTAAGGGACAGGGGGCGAGGCACTGAAGCTTTCTTT
CDR3: CATSDLRDRGRGTEAFF

V: TRBV14
J: TRBJ2-1
D: NA
size: many
DNA: TGTGCCAGCAGCCAAGTGGGATTCTCCTACAATGAGCAGTTCTTC
CDR3: CASSQVGFSYNEQFF

V: TRBV20-1
J: TRBJ2-1
D: TRBD1
size: NA
DNA: TGCAGTGCTAGAGATACAGGGGCGAGGGAGCAGTTCTTC
CDR3: CSARDTGAREQFF

V: TRBV4-1
J: TRBJ1-4
D: NA
size: NA
DNA: TGCGCCAGCAGCCGCGACAGCTACGTAGGGGAAAAACTGTTTTTT
CDR3: CASSRDSYVGEKLFF

V: TRBV11-1
J: TRBJ2-5
D: NA
size: NA
DNA: TGTGCCAGCAGCTTACCGATCCGCCTTGCTAAAGAGACCCAGTACTTC
CDR3: CASSLPIRLAKETQYF

V: TRBV29-1
J: TRBJ2-5
D: TRBD1
size: NA
DNA: TGCAGCGCTGGGACAGGGAGAGAGACCCAGTACTTC
CDR3: CSAGTGRETQYF

V: TRBV6-6
J: TRBJ1-5
D: NA
size: NA
DNA: TGTGCCAGCAGTCAGGGGTTCCGCAATCAGCCCCAGCATTTT
CDR3: CASSQGFRNQPQHF

V: TRBV20-1
J: TRBJ2-1
D: NA
size: NA
DNA: TGCAGTGCTAGCCCCTCCAGGGCCAATGAGCAGTTCTTC
CDR3: CSASPSRANEQFF

V: TRBV12-3/TRBV12-4
J: TRBJ1-4
D: TRBD1
size: few
DNA: TGTGCCAGCAGTTTTCGAGGGGGCCTGTCTAATGAAAAACTGTTTTTT
CDR3: CASSFRGGLSNEKLFF

V: TRBV5-8
J: TRBJ1-5
D: TRBD1
size: NA
DNA: TGTGCCAGCAGCGTGAACAGGGGGAGGCAGCCCCAGCATTTT
CDR3: CASSVNRGRQPQHF

V: TRBV10-3
J: TRBJ2-6
D: NA
size: NA
DNA: TGTGCCATCAGTGTCGGCAGTCCCTCTGGGGCCAACGTCCTGACTTTC
CDR3: CAISVGSPSGANVLTF

V: TRBV6-1
J: TRBJ1-5
D: NA
size: few
DNA: TGTGCCAGCACCACGGGCCGAAATAGCAATCAGCCCCAGCATTTT
CDR3: CASTTGRNSNQPQHF

V: TRBV29-1
J: TRBJ1-2
D: NA
size: many
DNA: TGCAGCGTTGAGGACAGTTTCATTAGCGGCTACACCTTC
CDR3: CSVEDSFISGYTF

V: TRBV7-2
J: TRBJ2-1
D: NA
size: NA
DNA: TGTGCCAGCACTAAGGGGGGGTCATATGAGCAGTTCTTC
CDR3: CASTKGGSYEQFF

V: TRBV20-1
J: TRBJ2-1
D: TRBD1
size: NA
DNA: TGCAGTGCTAGAGGCCAGGACAGGGGACAAGAGACCCAGTTCTTC
CDR3: CSARGQDRGQETQFF

V: TRBV27
J: TRBJ2-7
D: TRBD2
size: NA
DNA: TGTGCCAGCAGTGCAGGAGCGGGGGCCTACGAGCAGTACTTC
CDR3: CASSAGAGAYEQYF

V: TRBV28
J: TRBJ2-1
D: TRBD2
size: NA
DNA: TGTGCCAGCAGTACCGCTAGCGGGGGGTGGAAAGAGACCCAGTTCTTC
CDR3: CASSTASGGWKETQFF

V: TRBV20-1
J: TRBJ2-5
D: TRBD1
size: many
DNA: TGCAGTGCTCCCGGGACAGGGGTCGAGACCCAGTACTTC
CDR3: CSAPGTGVETQYF

V: TRBV12-3/TRBV12-4
J: TRBJ1-1
D: NA
size: NA
DNA: TGTGCCAGCAGACCACTGGATTCGAACACTGAAGCTTTCTTT
CDR3: CASRPLDSNTEAFF

V: TRBV5-1
J: TRBJ1-2
D: TRBD1
size: NA
DNA: TGCGCCAGCAGCTTCTTCGACAGGGGGGATGGCTACACCTTC
CDR3: CASSFFDRGDGYTF

V: TRBV7-2
J: TRBJ2-7
D: NA
size: NA
DNA: TGTGCCAGCAGCTTAAGGGTACCGCGCGAGCAGTACTTC
CDR3: CASSLRVPREQYF

V: TRBV29-1
J: TRBJ1-1
D: NA
size: NA
DNA: TGCAGCGTTGAATGGACCAGTCGGACCATGAACACTGGAGCTTTCTTT
CDR3: CSVEWTSRTMNTGAFF

V: TRBV4-1
J: TRBJ2-3
D: NA
size: NA
DNA: TGCGCCAGCAGCCGCTACACACGCACAGATACGCAGTATTTT
CDR3: CASSRYTRTDTQYF

V: TRBV6-5
J: TRBJ2-5
D: NA
size: few
DNA: TGTGCCAGCAGTTACTCCGGGTTACGGATAGTAGAGACCCAGTACTTC
CDR3: CASSYSGLRIVETQYF

V: TRBV7-8
J: TRBJ1-1
D: NA
size: few
DNA: TGTGCCAGCAGCCTCCTAGAGGGGAACACTGAAGCTTTCTTT
CDR3: CASSLLEGNTEAFF

V: TRBV20-1
J: TRBJ2-3
D: TRBD2
size: NA
DNA: TGCAGTGCTCACCAGACTAGCGGGGTAACAGATACGCAGTATTTT
CDR3: CSAHQTSGVTDTQYF

V: TRBV4-3
J: TRBJ2-3
D: NA
size: many
DNA: TGCGCCAGCAGCCCCTCCCTCGGACAGCCTAGAGTGCACAGAAATACGCAGTATTTT
CDR3: CASSPSLGQPRVHRNTQYF